The 18 T cell receptor beta chains below come from one sample, sequenced in a study of CD8 T cells in Susac syndrome. Roughly 0.45 to 1 ug RNA was reverse transcribed with random hexamers. TCRdb reprocessed the immunoSEQ multiplex PCR reads via MiXCR and lists one record per CDR3 protein. The table has under 200,000 distinct CDR3 sequences, more than 85% seen once. Material for sequencing was CD4+ T cells from PBMCs. All receptors come from a human donor with Susac syndrome.

There are a few counts of this clonotype. This chain joins TRBV14 and TRBJ2-1; TRBD2 agrees at 9 bases. The length of the CDR3 is 14 residues. V gave up 4 bases and J gave up 2 bases; unmatched junction bases: 0. Looked up from germline, CDR1 is SGHDN and CDR2 is FVKESK. The DNA of the CDR3 is TGTGCCAGCAGCCGGACTAGCGCCTACAATGAGCAGTTCTTC. The encoded protein is CASSRTSAYNEQFF.

The chain links TRBV9 to TRBJ2-7, with D unclear. V shed 4 bases and J shed 0 bases, with 11 bases lying between them. Germline V gives CDR1 SGDLS, CDR2 YYNGEE. This CDR3 has 14 amino acids. The CDR3 reads CASSPRSNSYEQYF. CDR3 coding DNA: TGTGCCAGCAGCCCCCGTTCCAACTCCTACGAGCAGTACTTC. Full variable domain (rest looked up from reference TRBV9 and TRBJ2-7): DSGVTQTPKHLITATGQRVTLRCSPRSGDLSVYWYQQSLDQGLQFLIQYYNGEERAKGNILERFSAQQFPDLHSELNLSSLELGDSALYFCASSPRSNSYEQYFGPGTRLTVT.

The rearrangement joins TRBV3-1 to TRBJ2-1; D might be TRBD2 (5 bases). V lost 6 bases and J lost 0, with 15 bases in between. CDR1 is LGHDT and CDR2 is YNNKEL in the germline V gene (reference sequence). The CDR3 covers 16 residues. The CDR3 spells CASRDITGNSYNEQFF. As DNA, the CDR3 is TGTGCCAGCAGAGACATAACCGGGAACTCCTACAATGAGCAGTTCTTC.

The rearrangement uses TRBV19 and TRBJ1-2; D unresolved. Germline V CDR1 and CDR2: LNHDA, SQIVND (reference sequence). Trimming removed 7 bases at V and 2 bases at J, with 14 bases between. This CDR3 region has 14 residues. CDR3 coding DNA: TGTGCCAGTACCCTCTCGGCGGAAAACTATGGCTACACCTTC. It encodes CASTLSAENYGYTF.

CDR3 nucleotides: TGCAGTGCTGGGACTAGCGGGGGGATTTACGAGCAGTACTTC. This codes for CSAGTSGGIYEQYF. V and J are TRBV20-1 and TRBJ2-7; 15 bases align to TRBD2. V was pared by 5 bases and J by 4 bases, with 3 bases of the junction left unmatched. Germline loops: CDR1 DFQATT, CDR2 SNEGSKA (reference sequence). The CDR3 totals 14 residues.

In this sample, this clonotype turned up a few times. The chain combines TRBV7-8 with TRBJ2-1, with D perhaps matching TRBD1 (6 bases). Between the trimmed V and J ends, which lost 6 bases and 8 bases, there was a span of 11 bases. Germline V gene sequence: CDR1 SGHVS, CDR2 FQNEAQ. CDR3 length: 12 amino acids. CDR3: CASRRQDYEQFF. The CDR3 DNA follows: TGTGCCAGCAGAAGACAGGACTATGAGCAGTTCTTC.

The CDR3: CSATGLAGVSSYEQYF. The CDR3 DNA reads TGCAGTGCGACGGGACTAGCGGGGGTCTCCTCCTACGAGCAGTACTTC. J is TRBJ2-7 and V is TRBV20-1; TRBD2 aligns across 14 bases. The CDR3 totals 16 residues. Germline loops: CDR1 DFQATT, CDR2 SNEGSKA (reference sequence). The J segment lost 0 bases and the V segment lost 6 bases, leaving 7 bases of the junction unmatched.

V gene TRBV27 combines with J gene TRBJ2-5; 8 bases match TRBD2. With 8 bases clipped from V and 4 bases from J, the junction kept 12 bases outside the gene matches. CDR1 is MNHEY, CDR2 SMNVEV, per germline (reference sequence). The CDR3 runs to 15 residues. The CDR3 sequence is CASSPSGGPPETQYF. The CDR3 region has the DNA TGTGCCAGCTCCCCGTCGGGGGGGCCCCCAGAGACCCAGTACTTC.

The chain uses TRBV19 and TRBJ2-1, with 9 bases that match TRBD1. The V segment lost 10 bases and the J segment 9 bases; nucleotides outside the gene matches: 13. CDR1 LNHDA and CDR2 SQIVND come from the germline V gene (reference sequence). The CDR3 covers 14 residues. The CDR3 nucleotides are TGTGCCACCCAAACAGGGGGCGGAAGGGGTGAGCAGTTCTTC. This codes for CATQTGGGRGEQFF.

The chain has TRBV27 and TRBJ1-2; maybe TRBD1 (5 bases). The germline V gene encodes CDR1 MNHEY and CDR2 SMNVEV (reference sequence). Trimming pared 4 bases from V and 0 bases from J, leaving 15 bases between. The CDR3 has 16 amino acids. The CDR3 DNA sequence: TGTGCCAGCAGTTCGTCTGTCGACAGAGCTAACTATGGCTACACCTTC. Translation: CASSSSVDRANYGYTF.

This chain links TRBV4-1 with TRBJ2-7; TRBD1 might be the D (5 bases). This CDR3 spans 15 amino acids. The V gene's germline CDR1 is MGHRA and CDR2 YSYEKL. The V and J ends lost 1 base and 6 bases respectively, with 16 bases between them. The CDR3 loop is CASSQVLAVDSEQYF. The CDR3 DNA sequence: TGCGCCAGCAGCCAAGTCCTCGCAGTAGACAGCGAGCAGTACTTC.

V gene TRBV29-1 combines with J gene TRBJ2-2, with TRBD1 matching over 9 bases. V was clipped by 6 bases and J by 5 bases; unmatched bases: 10. Germline loops: CDR1 SQVTM, CDR2 ANQGSEA. CDR3 size: 15 residues. For the CDR3, the DNA is TGCAGCGTGGCGGGACAGGGTTCAACGACCGGGGAGCTGTTTTTT. Its translation: CSVAGQGSTTGELFF.

The J gene is TRBJ2-2, the V gene TRBV3-1, with TRBD2 as a possible D gene (5 bases). CDR3 size: 15 residues. V gave up 2 bases and J gave up 7 bases, with 14 bases separating them. In germline, CDR1 is LGHDT, CDR2 YNNKEL (reference sequence). The CDR3 sequence is CASSQPRDWDGELFF. CDR3 bases: TGTGCCAGCAGCCAACCTCGGGATTGGGACGGGGAGCTGTTTTTT. Using reference TRBV3-1 and TRBJ2-2 for the parts outside the CDR3, the full variable domain is DTAVSQTPKYLVTQMGNDKSIKCEQNLGHDTMYWYKQDSKKFLKIMFSYNNKELIINETVPNRFSPKSPDKAHLNLHINSLELGDSAVYFCASSQPRDWDGELFFGEGSRLTVL.

V gene TRBV6-5 combines with J gene TRBJ2-3; weak D call: TRBD1 (6 bases). Germline V CDR1 and CDR2: MNHEY, SVGAGI. CDR3 length: 18 residues. V was cut by 4 bases and J by 0 bases, with 20 bases left in between. In nucleotides, the CDR3 is TGTGCCAGCAGTTCCCCGACAGGAGGAGTTATTAGCACAGATACGCAGTATTTT. Its protein product is CASSSPTGGVISTDTQYF.

V gene TRBV30 combines with J gene TRBJ1-6; D ambiguous. CDR3 length: 12 amino acids. V shed 4 bases and J shed 11 bases, with 12 bases lying between them. Germline CDR1 and CDR2: GTSNPN and SVGIG (reference sequence). CDR3: CAWTKDGPPLHF. The CDR3 DNA sequence: TGTGCCTGGACGAAGGATGGCCCACCCCTCCACTTT.

This chain connects TRBV5-1 to TRBJ2-2, with 7 bases fitting TRBD1. Trimming removed 4 bases from V and 7 bases from J; junction bases left unmatched: 10. The CDR3 runs to 15 residues. CDR1 is SGHRS, CDR2 YFSETQ, per germline. This CDR3 reads CASSHLPQGHGELFF. The CDR3 DNA sequence: TGCGCCAGCAGCCACTTACCACAGGGGCACGGGGAGCTGTTTTTT.

The J gene is TRBJ2-3, the V gene TRBV11-2; 8 nucleotides line up with TRBD2. Germline V lookup: CDR1 SGHAT, CDR2 FQNNGV. The V segment lost 4 bases and the J segment 2 bases; nucleotides outside the gene matches: 14. The CDR3 spans 18 residues. The DNA of the CDR3 is TGTGCCAGCAGCTCGGGGGGGGGATCGGAGGGAAACACAGATACGCAGTATTTT. This codes for CASSSGGGSEGNTDTQYF.

This chain connects TRBV30 to TRBJ2-5, with TRBD1 matching over 10 bases. The V gene's germline CDR1 is GTSNPN and CDR2 SVGIG (reference sequence). This CDR3 spans 15 amino acids. V shed 1 base and J 3 bases; nucleotides not matched to a gene: 5. CDR3: CAWSAPGQGKETQYF. DNA for the CDR3: TGTGCCTGGAGTGCACCGGGACAGGGGAAAGAGACCCAGTACTTC.